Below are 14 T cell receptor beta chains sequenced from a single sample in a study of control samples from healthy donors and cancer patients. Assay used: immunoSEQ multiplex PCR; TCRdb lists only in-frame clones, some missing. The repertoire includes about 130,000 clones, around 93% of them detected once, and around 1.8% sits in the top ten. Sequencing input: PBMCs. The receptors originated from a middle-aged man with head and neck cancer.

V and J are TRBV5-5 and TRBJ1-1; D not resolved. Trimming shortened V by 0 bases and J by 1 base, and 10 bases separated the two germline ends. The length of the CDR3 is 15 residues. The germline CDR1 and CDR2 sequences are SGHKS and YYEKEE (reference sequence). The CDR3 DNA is TGTGCCAGCAGCTTGGACGGGAATGGGAACACTGAAGCTTTCTTT. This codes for CASSLDGNGNTEAFF.

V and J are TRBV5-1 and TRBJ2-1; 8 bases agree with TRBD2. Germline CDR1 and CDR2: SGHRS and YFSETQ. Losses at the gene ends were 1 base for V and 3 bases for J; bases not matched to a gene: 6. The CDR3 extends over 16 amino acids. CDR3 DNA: TGCGCCAGCAGCTTGACTAGCGGCCCGAACTACAATGAGCAGTTCTTC. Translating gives CASSLTSGPNYNEQFF.

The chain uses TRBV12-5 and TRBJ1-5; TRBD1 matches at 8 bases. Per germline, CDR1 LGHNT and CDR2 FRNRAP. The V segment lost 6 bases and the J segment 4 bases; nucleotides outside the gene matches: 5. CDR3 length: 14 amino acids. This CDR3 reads CASGTGAGNQPQHF. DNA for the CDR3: TGTGCTAGTGGGACAGGGGCTGGAAATCAGCCCCAGCATTTT. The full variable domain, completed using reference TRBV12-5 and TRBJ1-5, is DARVTQTPRHKVTEMGQEVTMRCQPILGHNTVFWYRQTMMQGLELLAYFRNRAPLDDSGMPKDRFSAEMPDATLATLKIQPSEPRDSAVYFCASGTGAGNQPQHFGDGTRLSIL.

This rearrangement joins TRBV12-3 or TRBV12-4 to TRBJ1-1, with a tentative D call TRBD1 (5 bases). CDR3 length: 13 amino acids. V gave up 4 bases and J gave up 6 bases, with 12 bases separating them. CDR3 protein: CASSSGGTPEAFF. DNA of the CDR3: TGTGCCAGCAGTTCCGGGGGTACTCCTGAAGCTTTCTTT.

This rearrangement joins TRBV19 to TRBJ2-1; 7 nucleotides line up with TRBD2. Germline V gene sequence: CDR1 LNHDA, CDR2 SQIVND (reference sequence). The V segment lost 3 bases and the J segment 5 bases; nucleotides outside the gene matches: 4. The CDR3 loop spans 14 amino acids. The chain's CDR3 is CASSIIGGNNEQFF. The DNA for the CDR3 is TGTGCCAGTAGTATTATCGGGGGGAACAATGAGCAGTTCTTC.

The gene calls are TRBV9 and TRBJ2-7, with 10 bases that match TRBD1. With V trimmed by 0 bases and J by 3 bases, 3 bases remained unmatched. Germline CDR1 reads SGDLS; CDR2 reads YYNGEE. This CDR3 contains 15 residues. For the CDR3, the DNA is TGTGCCAGCAGCGTAGGGGGACAGGGGTTCTACGAGCAGTACTTC. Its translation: CASSVGGQGFYEQYF.

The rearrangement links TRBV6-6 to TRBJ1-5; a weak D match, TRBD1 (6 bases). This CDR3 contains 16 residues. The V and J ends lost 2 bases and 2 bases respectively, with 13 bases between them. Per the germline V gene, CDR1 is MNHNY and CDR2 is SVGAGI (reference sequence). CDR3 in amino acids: CASSYTLTGGNQPQHF. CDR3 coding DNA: TGTGCCAGCAGTTACACATTGACAGGAGGCAATCAGCCCCAGCATTTT.

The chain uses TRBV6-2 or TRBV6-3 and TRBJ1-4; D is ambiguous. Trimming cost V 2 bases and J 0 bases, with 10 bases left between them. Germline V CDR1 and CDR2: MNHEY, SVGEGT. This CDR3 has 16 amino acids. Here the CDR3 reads CASSYGSTATNEKLFF. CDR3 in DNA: TGTGCCAGCAGTTACGGCAGCACCGCAACTAATGAAAAACTGTTTTTT.

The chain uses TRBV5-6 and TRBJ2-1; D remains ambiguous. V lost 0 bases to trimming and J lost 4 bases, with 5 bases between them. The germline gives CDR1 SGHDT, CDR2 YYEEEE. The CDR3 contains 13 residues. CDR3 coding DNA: TGTGCCAGCAGCTTGGGGGATTACAATGAGCAGTTCTTC. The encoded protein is CASSLGDYNEQFF.

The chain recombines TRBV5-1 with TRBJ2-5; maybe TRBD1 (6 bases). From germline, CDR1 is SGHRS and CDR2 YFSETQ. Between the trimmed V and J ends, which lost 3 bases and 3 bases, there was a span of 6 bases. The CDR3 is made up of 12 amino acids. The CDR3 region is CASSYREETQYF. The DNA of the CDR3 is TGCGCCAGCAGCTACAGGGAAGAGACCCAGTACTTC.

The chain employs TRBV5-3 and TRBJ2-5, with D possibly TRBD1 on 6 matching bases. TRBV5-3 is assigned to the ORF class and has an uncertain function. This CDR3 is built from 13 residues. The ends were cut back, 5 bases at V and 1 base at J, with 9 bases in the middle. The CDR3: CARSPDSQETQYF. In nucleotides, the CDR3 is TGTGCCAGAAGTCCGGACAGCCAAGAGACCCAGTACTTC.

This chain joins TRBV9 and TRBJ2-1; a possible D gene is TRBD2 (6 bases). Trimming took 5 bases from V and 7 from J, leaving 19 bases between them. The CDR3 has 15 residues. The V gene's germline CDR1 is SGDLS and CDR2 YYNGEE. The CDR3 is CASSFRDSLYNEQFF. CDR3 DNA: TGTGCCAGCAGTTTCCGGGACTCCCTCTATAATGAGCAGTTCTTC. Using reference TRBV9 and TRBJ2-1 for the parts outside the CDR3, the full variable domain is DSGVTQTPKHLITATGQRVTLRCSPRSGDLSVYWYQQSLDQGLQFLIQYYNGEERAKGNILERFSAQQFPDLHSELNLSSLELGDSALYFCASSFRDSLYNEQFFGPGTRLTVL.

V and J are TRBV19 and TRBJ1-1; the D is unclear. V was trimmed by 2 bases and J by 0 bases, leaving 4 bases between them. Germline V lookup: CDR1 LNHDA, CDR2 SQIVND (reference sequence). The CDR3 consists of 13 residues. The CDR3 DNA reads TGTGCCAGTAGTATATCAGTGAACACTGAAGCTTTCTTT. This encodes CASSISVNTEAFF. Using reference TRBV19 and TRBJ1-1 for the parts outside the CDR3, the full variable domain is DGGITQSPKYLFRKEGQNVTLSCEQNLNHDAMYWYRQDPGQGLRLIYYSQIVNDFQKGDIAEGYSVSREKKESFPLTVTSAQKNPTAFYLCASSISVNTEAFFGQGTRLTVV.

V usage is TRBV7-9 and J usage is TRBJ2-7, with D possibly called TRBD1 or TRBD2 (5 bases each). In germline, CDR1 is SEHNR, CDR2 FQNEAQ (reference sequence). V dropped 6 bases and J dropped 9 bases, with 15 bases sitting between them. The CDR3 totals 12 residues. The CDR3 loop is CASRLGEGGQYF. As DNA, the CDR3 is TGTGCCAGCAGACTAGGGGAAGGAGGGCAGTACTTC.